The sequence of this T cell receptor beta chain was determined in a study of PD-L1 blockade in urothelial cancer. As for the study in general: Administration of atezolizumab to patients began at some point between 2013 and 2014, at 1,200 mg intravenously every 3 weeks. Blood samples had a median of roughly 140,000 T cells.

Time point defined: peripheral blood 6 weeks after treatment start. Patients suffered from locally advanced or metastatic urothelial carcinoma. Germline V lookup: CDR1 SGHKS, CDR2 YYEKEE (reference sequence). The CDR3 is 12 residues long. Trimming took 2 bases from V and 3 from J, leaving 4 bases between them. Synthetic TCR analog templates were added to each PCR reaction. Clones were read by immunoSEQ multiplex PCR, and TCRdb kept only the in-frame ones, dropping some. Found here are around 100,000 clones, around 93% of them singletons; the top ten hold less than 4.5%. The receptor's source is a man aged 60-69 years with urothelial cancer. The sample consisted of PBMCs, taken around atezolizumab (anti-PD-L1) treatment. The chain carries TRBV5-5 and TRBJ2-3; D is unclear. In nucleotides, the CDR3 is TGTGCCAGCAGCTTTTCGACAGATACGCAGTATTTT. Residues: CASSFSTDTQYF.